The 22 T cell receptor beta chains reported below all come from one sample, sequenced in a study of T cell repertoires in cytomegalovirus infection. TCRdb called the reads again in MiXCR, with one record for every CDR3 protein. The sample includes 100,000 to 150,000 distinct CDR3 sequences, roughly 9% of them seen just once. The sequencing input was PBMCs. The receptors were sampled from a human donor in good health (CMV status not recorded). Some clones in this sample may be carry-over from other donors' samples.

This clonotype was seen ten or more times. V and J are TRBV11-2 and TRBJ1-1; 7 bases map to TRBD1. Per the germline V gene, CDR1 is SGHAT and CDR2 is FQNNGV. The CDR3 is 14 residues long. Germline trimming cut 5 bases from V and 5 bases from J; bases unmatched to any gene: 8. This CDR3 is CASSPPRGATEAFF. For the CDR3, the DNA is TGTGCCAGCAGCCCCCCCAGGGGGGCGACTGAAGCTTTCTTT. The full variable domain, with the rest looked up from reference TRBV11-2 and TRBJ1-1, is EAGVAQSPRYKIIEKRQSVAFWCNPISGHATLYWYQQILGQGPKLLIQFQNNGVVDDSQLPKDRFSAERLKGVDSTLKIQPAKLEDSAVYLCASSPPRGATEAFFGQGTRLTVV.

Regarding this clonotype: Just one base apart from a much larger clone, this may be a read error. The V call is TRBV2, the J call TRBJ1-4; no clear D gene. V shed 10 bases and J shed 0 bases, with 9 bases lying between them. Germline CDR1 reads SNHLY; CDR2 reads FYNNEI. The CDR3 contains 13 residues. CDR3 loop: CANKLATNEKLFF. The CDR3 nucleotides read TGTGCCAACAAATTGGCAACTAATGAAAAACTGTTTTTT.

This clonotype has at least ten counts. The V gene is TRBV12-3 or TRBV12-4, the J gene TRBJ1-2, with 7 bases identical to TRBD1. The CDR3 spans 16 residues. J gave up 8 bases and V 5 bases, and 17 bases lay outside the gene matches. CDR3 bases: TGTGCCAGCAGTCCGGGACAGTCTCCGGCTATTGGGGGCTACACCTTC. It yields the protein CASSPGQSPAIGGYTF.

This clonotype appeared many times. The rearrangement links TRBV7-9 to TRBJ1-2, with D unclear. CDR3 length equals 14 residues. V lost 2 bases, J lost 8 bases, and 15 bases lay in between. CDR1 SEHNR and CDR2 FQNEAQ come from the germline V gene (reference sequence). The CDR3 sequence: CASSLNIGDRGYTF. The CDR3, as DNA: TGTGCCAGCAGCTTAAATATTGGGGATAGAGGCTACACCTTC.

This clonotype was seen at least ten times. J is TRBJ2-3 and V is TRBV18; 10 bases match TRBD1. Germline loops: CDR1 KGHSH, CDR2 LQKENI. The CDR3 has 15 amino acids. V was pared by 3 bases and J by 1 base, with 1 base of the junction left unmatched. Written as DNA, the CDR3 is TGTGCCAGCTCACCGGACAGGGGGGGCACAGATACGCAGTATTTT. Translated: CASSPDRGGTDTQYF.

This clonotype showed up many times. The genes are TRBV12-3 or TRBV12-4 and TRBJ1-1; the D gene is possibly TRBD1 (5 bases). This CDR3 is built from 13 residues. V was pared by 7 bases and J by 1 base, with 10 bases between. DNA of the CDR3: TGTGCCAGCAAGGTACAGGAGAACACTGAAGCTTTCTTT. Residues: CASKVQENTEAFF.

This clonotype showed up many times. The J gene is TRBJ2-4, the V gene TRBV7-2; 10 bases line up with TRBD2. J gave up 0 bases and V 3 bases, and 14 bases lay outside the gene matches. Per germline, CDR1 SGHTA and CDR2 FQGNSA. This CDR3 region has 20 residues. The chain's CDR3 is CASSFPGSGGATLAKNIQYF. CDR3 in DNA: TGTGCCAGCAGCTTTCCGGGCAGCGGGGGGGCTACTTTAGCCAAAAACATTCAGTACTTC. The full variable domain, in which reference TRBV7-2 and TRBJ2-4 provide the parts outside the CDR3, is GAGVSQSPSNKVTEKGKDVELRCDPISGHTALYWYRQSLGQGLEFLIYFQGNSAPDKSGLPSDRFSAERTGGSVSTLTIQRTQQEDSAVYLCASSFPGSGGATLAKNIQYFGAGTRLSVL.

Here the CDR3 reads CAISELGPKGTEAFF. The CDR3 DNA sequence: TGTGCCATCAGTGAGCTAGGACCGAAGGGCACTGAAGCTTTCTTT. The V call is TRBV10-3, the J call TRBJ1-1; D gene uncertain. The CDR3 is 15 residues long. CDR1 is ENHRY and CDR2 is SYGVKD in the germline V gene. The V and J ends lost 2 bases and 4 bases respectively, with 14 bases between them.

The chain joins TRBV7-9 to TRBJ1-1; no reliable D call. The V end lost 11 bases, the J end lost 1 base, and 8 bases lay between the germline ends. Germline CDR1 reads SEHNR; CDR2 reads FQNEAQ (reference sequence). The CDR3 contains 11 residues. The CDR3 reads CAEAENTEAFF. The CDR3 nucleotides are TGTGCCGAGGCCGAGAACACTGAAGCTTTCTTT.

The sample holds many counts of this clonotype. The chain uses TRBV7-8 and TRBJ2-5; 8 positions match TRBD1. The CDR3 consists of 16 residues. Per the germline V gene, CDR1 is SGHVS and CDR2 is FQNEAQ. Losses at the gene ends were 6 bases for V and 5 bases for J; bases not matched to a gene: 14. The CDR3 bases are TGTGCCAGCAGTCGACCCCAGTTACAGGGGGAGGAGACCCAGTACTTC. Translating gives CASSRPQLQGEETQYF.

This clonotype was recorded at least ten times. CDR3 sequence (DNA): TGTGCCAGCAGCCGATCGGGACTAGCGGGCCAAAGGAGCTCCTACAATGAGCAGTTCTTC. Translation gives CASSRSGLAGQRSSYNEQFF. V and J are TRBV7-2 and TRBJ2-1; TRBD2 matches 12 bases. The CDR3 loop spans 20 amino acids. V was clipped by 5 bases and J by 0 bases; unmatched bases: 14. The germline V gene has CDR1 SGHTA and CDR2 FQGNSA.

This chain links TRBV20-1 with TRBJ2-1, with a possible D match to TRBD2 (6 bases). The CDR3 runs 18 residues. The germline CDR1 and CDR2 sequences are DFQATT and SNEGSKA (reference sequence). V was trimmed by 3 bases and J by 5 bases, leaving 26 bases between them. The CDR3 DNA reads TGCAGTGCTAGTCGAGGAGGGGTTCTCAACACGAAAAACAATGAGCAGTTCTTC. Protein: CSASRGGVLNTKNNEQFF.

The rearrangement links TRBV5-1 to TRBJ2-7; TRBD1 aligns across 10 bases. Unmatched junction bases numbered 6, after V lost 4 bases and J lost 5 bases. CDR1 is SGHRS and CDR2 is YFSETQ in the germline V gene. This CDR3 has 14 amino acids. The CDR3, as DNA: TGCGCCAGCAGCCTGGGACAGGGGTTCCACGAGCAGTACTTC. Translated: CASSLGQGFHEQYF.

At least ten counts were recorded for this clonotype. The chain carries TRBV24-1 and TRBJ2-1, with a weak D call TRBD2 (5 bases). V shed 0 bases and J shed 6 bases, with 11 bases lying between them. From germline, CDR1 is KGHDR and CDR2 SFDVKD. There are 15 residues in the CDR3. The CDR3 region has the DNA TGTGCCACCAGTGATTTGCGGGATGGGGTCAATGAGCAGTTCTTC. Translation gives CATSDLRDGVNEQFF.

The rearrangement joins TRBV12-3 or TRBV12-4 to TRBJ1-2; D possibly corresponds to TRBD1 (5 bases). Trimming shortened V by 6 bases and J by 4 bases, and 9 bases separated the two germline ends. This CDR3 comprises 12 residues. The CDR3, as DNA: TGTGCCAGCAGCACAGGTTTCTATGGCTACACCTTC. Its translation is CASSTGFYGYTF.

Here the CDR3 reads CATTRDSTDTQYF. The DNA of the CDR3 is TGTGCCACCACAAGGGACTCAACAGATACGCAGTATTTT. The chain carries TRBV24-1 and TRBJ2-3; D might be TRBD2 (6 bases). In germline, CDR1 is KGHDR, CDR2 SFDVKD. V was trimmed by 8 bases and J by 3 bases, leaving 11 bases between them. The CDR3 is made up of 13 amino acids.

In its sample, this clonotype was seen many times. The chain uses TRBV27 and TRBJ1-5; no definite D call. The CDR3 length is 16 residues. V was shortened by 2 bases and J by 0 bases, with 11 bases between the two germline ends. From germline, CDR1 is MNHEY and CDR2 SMNVEV (reference sequence). In nucleotides, the CDR3 is TGTGCCAGCAGTTTAGGTCCATCTGATAGCAATCAGCCCCAGCATTTT. Translation: CASSLGPSDSNQPQHF.

Here the CDR3 reads CASSLEAGLAGVSPYNEQFF. In DNA, the CDR3 is TGTGCCAGCAGCTTAGAAGCTGGACTAGCGGGGGTCTCCCCCTACAATGAGCAGTTCTTC. V usage is TRBV11-2 and J usage is TRBJ2-1; 13 bases map to TRBD2. V lost 0 bases to trimming and J lost 2 bases; unmatched junction nucleotides: 10. This CDR3 contains 20 residues. Germline V gene data show CDR1 as SGHAT and CDR2 as FQNNGV.

This clonotype was observed a handful of times. J is TRBJ2-7 and V is TRBV29-1; possibly TRBD1 or TRBD2 for D (6 bases each). The length of the CDR3 is 14 residues. The germline gives CDR1 SQVTM, CDR2 ANQGSEA. Trimming took off 5 bases at V and 9 bases at J, with 23 bases between the two ends. The chain's CDR3 is CSVSGGQGSTGQYF. The CDR3 DNA follows: TGCAGCGTTTCCGGGGGCCAGGGCTCTACGGGGCAGTACTTC.

This clonotype has a handful of counts. This chain joins TRBV14 and TRBJ1-1, with D uncertain. The CDR3 extends over 14 amino acids. V was shortened by 6 bases and J by 1 base, with 12 bases between the two germline ends. Germline CDR1 SGHDN, CDR2 FVKESK. CDR3 bases: TGTGCCAGCAGGCCCACCGGCGGGAACACTGAAGCTTTCTTT. It encodes CASRPTGGNTEAFF. Looking up the rest from reference TRBV14 and TRBJ1-1 gives the full variable domain: EAGVTQFPSHSVIEKGQTVTLRCDPISGHDNLYWYRRVMGKEIKFLLHFVKESKQDESGMPNNRFLAERTGGTYSTLKVQPAELEDSGVYFCASRPTGGNTEAFFGQGTRLTVV.

This rearrangement joins TRBV29-1 to TRBJ2-7, with D possibly TRBD2 on 6 matching bases. The CDR3 runs to 12 residues. Germline CDR1 and CDR2: SQVTM and ANQGSEA. Trimming stripped 3 bases from V and 5 bases from J, with 11 bases between. CDR3: CSVEYGGNEQYF. CDR3 DNA: TGCAGCGTTGAGTACGGGGGAAACGAGCAGTACTTC.

The chain joins TRBV6-5 to TRBJ2-2; weak D call: TRBD2 (5 bases). V was shortened by 6 bases and J by 1 base, with 12 bases between the two germline ends. Per the germline V gene, CDR1 is MNHEY and CDR2 is SVGAGI. This CDR3 comprises 15 residues. The CDR3 DNA sequence: TGTGCCAGCAGCCCCCCCGGGGTGAACACCGGGGAGCTGTTTTTT. Residues: CASSPPGVNTGELFF.